This section outlines one TCR beta chain sequence together with its context. Authors' processing steps: Amplifying reference gene primers gave estimates of nucleated cell counts. Profiling relied on immunoSEQ multiplex PCR, and the TCRdb table lists in-frame clones only, not all of them. V, J and clone size were drawn from that table, and D and trimming were deduced from the DNA. The sample records fewer than 250,000 clones, about nine tenths being singletons. The CDR3 runs 16 residues. This specimen belongs to a study of blood T cell repertoires in COVID-19. The overall study: COVID-19 samples from acute and convalescent phases originated in the United States, Italy and Spain. PBMCs, B-cell-depleted T cells, or T cells were the source of the cDNA or gDNA that made up the material.

V and J are TRBV1 and TRBJ1-3; the DNA was not used to check the table's D call, TRBD1. TRBV1 is deemed a pseudogene. The TCR sequence derives from a woman aged 40 to 50 with acute or convalescent COVID-19. Sequencing was carried out using peripheral blood. The CDR3 DNA reads TGCACCAGCAGCCAGGAACAGGTAAGCTCTGGAAACACCATATATTTT. This gives the protein CTSSQEQVSSGNTIYF.